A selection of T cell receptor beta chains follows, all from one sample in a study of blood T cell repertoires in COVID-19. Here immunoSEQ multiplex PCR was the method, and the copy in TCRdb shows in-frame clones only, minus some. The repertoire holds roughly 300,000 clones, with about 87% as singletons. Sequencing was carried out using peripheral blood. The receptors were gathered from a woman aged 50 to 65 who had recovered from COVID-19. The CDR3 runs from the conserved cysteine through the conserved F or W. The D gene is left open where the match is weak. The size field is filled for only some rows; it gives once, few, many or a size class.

cdr3_nt: TGTGCCAGCAGCTCCAATTCGGGGAGCACAGATACGCAGTATTTT; cdr3_aa: CASSSNSGSTDTQYF; clone_size: once; j_call: TRBJ2-3; v_call: TRBV7-2; d_call: NA
cdr3_nt: TGTGCCAGCAGTTCACGGACAGGGAGGAAGCATTTT; cdr3_aa: CASSSRTGRKHF; clone_size: NA; j_call: TRBJ1-5; v_call: TRBV28; d_call: TRBD1
cdr3_nt: TGTGCCAGTAGCAACCAGGTCGGCTATGGCTACACCTTC; cdr3_aa: CASSNQVGYGYTF; clone_size: NA; j_call: TRBJ1-2; v_call: TRBV19; d_call: NA
cdr3_nt: TGCGCCAGCAGCCAAAGTCTCTTAGCGGGAGGGCCCCATGAGCAGTTCTTC; cdr3_aa: CASSQSLLAGGPHEQFF; clone_size: NA; j_call: TRBJ2-1; v_call: TRBV4-3; d_call: TRBD2
cdr3_nt: TGTGCCAGTAGTAAAGCGGTCTCTTTTAATGAGCAGTTCTTC; cdr3_aa: CASSKAVSFNEQFF; clone_size: NA; j_call: TRBJ2-1; v_call: TRBV19; d_call: NA
cdr3_nt: TGCGCCAGCAGCTTGGCTGCGGGGGAGCGCACAGATACGCAGTATTTT; cdr3_aa: CASSLAAGERTDTQYF; clone_size: NA; j_call: TRBJ2-3; v_call: TRBV5-1; d_call: TRBD2
cdr3_nt: TGTGCCAGCAGCGTACTGACAGGGAGCCATGAGCAGTTCTTC; cdr3_aa: CASSVLTGSHEQFF; clone_size: NA; j_call: TRBJ2-1; v_call: TRBV9; d_call: TRBD1
cdr3_nt: TGTGCCAGCAGTCGGGTTACTAGCGGGAGCTCCTACAATGAGCAGTTCTTC; cdr3_aa: CASSRVTSGSSYNEQFF; clone_size: NA; j_call: TRBJ2-1; v_call: TRBV6-6; d_call: TRBD2
cdr3_nt: TGCGCCAGCAGCTTGTCCAGAGGAGGGGAGCAGTACTTC; cdr3_aa: CASSLSRGGEQYF; clone_size: NA; j_call: TRBJ2-7; v_call: TRBV5-1; d_call: NA
cdr3_nt: TGTGCCAGCAGCCAAGGGGCGGGGCCTTCCTACGAGCAGTACTTC; cdr3_aa: CASSQGAGPSYEQYF; clone_size: NA; j_call: TRBJ2-7; v_call: TRBV3-1/TRBV3-2; d_call: NA
cdr3_nt: TGTGCCGCTTCGGGACTAGCGGGCTTCAATGAGCAGTTCTTC; cdr3_aa: CAASGLAGFNEQFF; clone_size: NA; j_call: TRBJ2-1; v_call: TRBV19; d_call: TRBD2
cdr3_nt: TGTGCCAGCAGTTTATCGACAGGGGTCTTGTACTTC; cdr3_aa: CASSLSTGVLYF; clone_size: few; j_call: TRBJ2-7; v_call: TRBV27; d_call: TRBD1
cdr3_nt: TGTGCCAGCAGCCTTGCCGGGGGGCGGGCCAACGTCCTGACTTTC; cdr3_aa: CASSLAGGRANVLTF; clone_size: NA; j_call: TRBJ2-6; v_call: TRBV3-1/TRBV3-2; d_call: NA
cdr3_nt: TGTGCCAGCAGTGCCCGGACAGGGCCCGGGGCCAACGTCCTGACTTTC; cdr3_aa: CASSARTGPGANVLTF; clone_size: NA; j_call: TRBJ2-6; v_call: TRBV28; d_call: TRBD1
cdr3_nt: TGCGCCAGCAGCCAAGAGTGGCGGGTCACTGAGCAGTTCTTC; cdr3_aa: CASSQEWRVTEQFF; clone_size: NA; j_call: TRBJ2-1; v_call: TRBV4-1; d_call: NA
cdr3_nt: TGTGCCAGCAGTTTATGGACAGGGGAGGCCTTAAATCAGCCCCAGCATTTT; cdr3_aa: CASSLWTGEALNQPQHF; clone_size: NA; j_call: TRBJ1-5; v_call: TRBV28; d_call: TRBD1
cdr3_nt: TGTGCCAGCAGCCGAAGACTAGCGGCGAACACCGGGGAGCTGTTTTTT; cdr3_aa: CASSRRLAANTGELFF; clone_size: NA; j_call: TRBJ2-2; v_call: TRBV5-4; d_call: TRBD2
cdr3_nt: TGTGCCAGCAGCCCTAGACTGCCGCTTTACAATGAGCAGTTCTTC; cdr3_aa: CASSPRLPLYNEQFF; clone_size: NA; j_call: TRBJ2-1; v_call: TRBV5-8; d_call: NA
cdr3_nt: TGTGCCAGCAGCCGACTAGACAGAGAAGAATACGAGCAGTACTTC; cdr3_aa: CASSRLDREEYEQYF; clone_size: NA; j_call: TRBJ2-7; v_call: TRBV28; d_call: NA
cdr3_nt: TGTGCCAGCAGGCTAGCGGGAGGGGGAGAGACCCAGTACTTC; cdr3_aa: CASRLAGGGETQYF; clone_size: NA; j_call: TRBJ2-5; v_call: TRBV6-5; d_call: TRBD2
cdr3_nt: TGTGCCAGCAGTGAAGAGCGAGATCAGCCCCAGCATTTT; cdr3_aa: CASSEERDQPQHF; clone_size: NA; j_call: TRBJ1-5; v_call: TRBV2; d_call: NA
cdr3_nt: TGCGCCAGCAGCCAAGTGACGGGACCTAGACAGGGGGCGAAGTTCTTC; cdr3_aa: CASSQVTGPRQGAKFF; clone_size: NA; j_call: TRBJ2-1; v_call: TRBV4-3; d_call: TRBD1
cdr3_nt: TGTGCAAGTCGCTTAGATCAACAGATATATGGCTACACCTTC; cdr3_aa: CASRLDQQIYGYTF; clone_size: NA; j_call: TRBJ1-2; v_call: TRBV12-2; d_call: NA
cdr3_nt: TGTGCCAGCAGGGAGGAACCCCGGACCGAAAAACTGTTTTTT; cdr3_aa: CASREEPRTEKLFF; clone_size: NA; j_call: TRBJ1-4; v_call: TRBV2; d_call: NA
cdr3_nt: TGTGCCAGCAGTTTAGCGGGCTACGAGCAGTACTTC; cdr3_aa: CASSLAGYEQYF; clone_size: NA; j_call: TRBJ2-7; v_call: TRBV28; d_call: NA
cdr3_nt: TGCGCCAGCAGCCAAGAACCGTGGCAGGGGGTTAACTATGGCTACACCTTC; cdr3_aa: CASSQEPWQGVNYGYTF; clone_size: NA; j_call: TRBJ1-2; v_call: TRBV4-1; d_call: TRBD1
cdr3_nt: TGTGCCAGCAGTTTGGGACAGGGGAACTATGGCTACACCTTC; cdr3_aa: CASSLGQGNYGYTF; clone_size: NA; j_call: TRBJ1-2; v_call: TRBV28; d_call: TRBD1
cdr3_nt: TGTGCCAGCACCCGTTGGGGACAGGGCTATGGCTACACCTTC; cdr3_aa: CASTRWGQGYGYTF; clone_size: NA; j_call: TRBJ1-2; v_call: TRBV5-6; d_call: TRBD1
cdr3_nt: TGTGCCAGCAGCCCCGGACTAGCGGCACAAGAGACCCAGTACTTC; cdr3_aa: CASSPGLAAQETQYF; clone_size: NA; j_call: TRBJ2-5; v_call: TRBV5-4; d_call: TRBD2
cdr3_nt: TGTGCCAGCCGCAGGGCCACCTACGAGCAGTACTTC; cdr3_aa: CASRRATYEQYF; clone_size: NA; j_call: TRBJ2-7; v_call: TRBV6-5; d_call: NA
cdr3_nt: TGCAGCGTAAGTCCCGGGACTCCTCAAGAGACCCAGTACTTC; cdr3_aa: CSVSPGTPQETQYF; clone_size: NA; j_call: TRBJ2-5; v_call: TRBV29-1; d_call: NA
cdr3_nt: TGTGCCATCAGTGAGCTAGCGGGGAACTACAATGAGCAGTTCTTC; cdr3_aa: CAISELAGNYNEQFF; clone_size: NA; j_call: TRBJ2-1; v_call: TRBV10-3; d_call: TRBD2
cdr3_nt: TGTGCCAGCAGGGGAGAGAACACCTACGAGCAGTACTTC; cdr3_aa: CASRGENTYEQYF; clone_size: NA; j_call: TRBJ2-7; v_call: TRBV27; d_call: NA
cdr3_nt: TGTGCCAGTAGTACGACCGGAGACGTATACGAGCAGTACTTC; cdr3_aa: CASSTTGDVYEQYF; clone_size: NA; j_call: TRBJ2-7; v_call: TRBV19; d_call: NA
cdr3_nt: TGTGCCAGCAGCATCGGGACTAGCGGACAAGAGACCCAGTACTTC; cdr3_aa: CASSIGTSGQETQYF; clone_size: NA; j_call: TRBJ2-5; v_call: TRBV11-3; d_call: TRBD2
cdr3_nt: TGTGCCAGCAACCCAGAGACAGGGTGGAGCGTAAACTATGGCTACACCTTC; cdr3_aa: CASNPETGWSVNYGYTF; clone_size: few; j_call: TRBJ1-2; v_call: TRBV5-5; d_call: TRBD1
cdr3_nt: TGTGCCAGCGGATCCAGGGGGCGAACTGAAGCTTTCTTT; cdr3_aa: CASGSRGRTEAFF; clone_size: NA; j_call: TRBJ1-1; v_call: TRBV2; d_call: TRBD1
cdr3_nt: TGTGCCAGCAGCTGGACAGAGAATCAGCCCCAGCATTTT; cdr3_aa: CASSWTENQPQHF; clone_size: NA; j_call: TRBJ1-5; v_call: TRBV6-2/TRBV6-3; d_call: NA
cdr3_nt: TGCGCCAGCAGCCAAGACCTCCCTACACCTAGCTCCTATAATTCACCCCTCCACTTT; cdr3_aa: CASSQDLPTPSSYNSPLHF; clone_size: NA; j_call: TRBJ1-6; v_call: TRBV4-1; d_call: NA
cdr3_nt: TGTGCCAGCAGCTTATCCAGGGGAGATAGCAATCAGCCCCAGCATTTT; cdr3_aa: CASSLSRGDSNQPQHF; clone_size: once; j_call: TRBJ1-5; v_call: TRBV13; d_call: NA
cdr3_nt: TGTGCCACCCTCGGACTATCCTACGAGCAGTACTTC; cdr3_aa: CATLGLSYEQYF; clone_size: NA; j_call: TRBJ2-7; v_call: TRBV28; d_call: NA
cdr3_nt: TGTGCCAGCAGCTACGGACGGACTAGCACAGATACGCAGTATTTT; cdr3_aa: CASSYGRTSTDTQYF; clone_size: NA; j_call: TRBJ2-3; v_call: TRBV5-6; d_call: NA
cdr3_nt: TGTGCCAGCAGTTTCAGGACCGGGGAGCTGTTTTTT; cdr3_aa: CASSFRTGELFF; clone_size: NA; j_call: TRBJ2-2; v_call: TRBV27; d_call: NA
cdr3_nt: TGTGCCAGCAGTTTAGGGGGGGCTAGCACTGAAGCTTTCTTT; cdr3_aa: CASSLGGASTEAFF; clone_size: NA; j_call: TRBJ1-1; v_call: TRBV28; d_call: NA
cdr3_nt: TGTGCCAGTAGTAGAAATACCGGGAACACTGAAGCTTTCTTT; cdr3_aa: CASSRNTGNTEAFF; clone_size: once; j_call: TRBJ1-1; v_call: TRBV19; d_call: NA
cdr3_nt: TGTGCCATCAGCGCCGGGACAGGGGAGGTCACCGGGGAGCTGTTTTTT; cdr3_aa: CAISAGTGEVTGELFF; clone_size: NA; j_call: TRBJ2-2; v_call: TRBV10-3; d_call: TRBD1
cdr3_nt: TGTGCCTGGAGTGTACCAGGGGGTGCGACCCAGTACTTC; cdr3_aa: CAWSVPGGATQYF; clone_size: NA; j_call: TRBJ2-5; v_call: TRBV30; d_call: TRBD1
cdr3_nt: TGTGCCAGCAGCCAGAGGCCGGGACAATCCCTTTCCTACGAGCAGTACTTC; cdr3_aa: CASSQRPGQSLSYEQYF; clone_size: NA; j_call: TRBJ2-7; v_call: TRBV7-8; d_call: NA
cdr3_nt: TGTGCCAGCTCACCCGACAGGGCTTCACGTGGCTACACCTTC; cdr3_aa: CASSPDRASRGYTF; clone_size: NA; j_call: TRBJ1-2; v_call: TRBV18; d_call: TRBD1
cdr3_nt: TGTGCCAGCAGTTACGGGAGGAGACAGGGGGCGAACACTGAAGCTTTCTTT; cdr3_aa: CASSYGRRQGANTEAFF; clone_size: NA; j_call: TRBJ1-1; v_call: TRBV6-2/TRBV6-3; d_call: TRBD1
cdr3_nt: TGTGCCAGCAGCACTTCGACAGGGGTGGTCACTGAAGCTTTCTTT; cdr3_aa: CASSTSTGVVTEAFF; clone_size: NA; j_call: TRBJ1-1; v_call: TRBV7-8; d_call: TRBD1
cdr3_nt: TGTGCCATCAGCGGAGTAGGGGCCACTGAAGCTTTCTTT; cdr3_aa: CAISGVGATEAFF; clone_size: NA; j_call: TRBJ1-1; v_call: TRBV10-3; d_call: NA
cdr3_nt: TGTGCCAGCAGCTTATTTAATAATTCACCCCTCCACTTT; cdr3_aa: CASSLFNNSPLHF; clone_size: NA; j_call: TRBJ1-6; v_call: TRBV7-8; d_call: NA
cdr3_nt: TGCAGCGTTGCCCGGACAGGGAACACCGGGGAGCTGTTTTTT; cdr3_aa: CSVARTGNTGELFF; clone_size: once; j_call: TRBJ2-2; v_call: TRBV29-1; d_call: TRBD1
cdr3_nt: TGTGCCAGCAGTGAAGGGCGAGGGTATGGCTACACCTTC; cdr3_aa: CASSEGRGYGYTF; clone_size: NA; j_call: TRBJ1-2; v_call: TRBV6-1; d_call: NA
cdr3_nt: TGTGCCAGCAGTTCTTCAGGGAATCGGATTCACTATGGCTACACCTTC; cdr3_aa: CASSSSGNRIHYGYTF; clone_size: NA; j_call: TRBJ1-2; v_call: TRBV28; d_call: NA
cdr3_nt: TGTGCCAGCCTGACAGGGAACACCGGGGAGCTGTTTTTT; cdr3_aa: CASLTGNTGELFF; clone_size: NA; j_call: TRBJ2-2; v_call: TRBV28; d_call: NA
cdr3_nt: TGCGCCAGCAGCGGGGGACAGGGGATGAGGGCAGATACGCAGTATTTT; cdr3_aa: CASSGGQGMRADTQYF; clone_size: once; j_call: TRBJ2-3; v_call: TRBV5-1; d_call: TRBD1
cdr3_nt: TGTGCCAGCAGCCCGACAGGGGGCACTGAAAAACTGTTTTTT; cdr3_aa: CASSPTGGTEKLFF; clone_size: NA; j_call: TRBJ1-4; v_call: TRBV7-8; d_call: TRBD1